Listed below are T cell receptor beta chains from one sample, sequenced in a study of T cell responses to AZD1222 COVID-19 vaccine. This table comes from immunoSEQ multiplex PCR, and its TCRdb copy is limited to in-frame clones, with some not included. The sample shows fewer than 200,000 clones, roughly nine tenths of them seen only once. The source was peripheral blood, collected on day 0 of AZD1222 vaccination. The source of these receptors is an adult in good health. Both conserved end residues are part of each CDR3. A D gene is named only where the DNA matches it firmly. Rows may omit the clone size; those that give it use once, few, many or a size class.

TRBV25-1	15	.	TRBJ1-1	.	TGTGCCAGCAGGGCCCTAGGGGAGTCGGACACTGAAGCTTTCTTT	CASRALGESDTEAFF
TRBV2	15	.	TRBJ1-5	TRBD1	TGTGCCAGCAGTGGCAGGGGGGGAGCTGGTCAGCCCCAGCATTTT	CASSGRGGAGQPQHF
TRBV12-5	13	once	TRBJ1-2	.	TGTGCTAGTGGCCGGGACGGTCCCTATGGCTACACCTTC	CASGRDGPYGYTF
TRBV5-6	14	.	TRBJ2-7	.	TGTGCCAGCAGCTCCGGGGGCTCCCCCTACGAGCAGTACTTC	CASSSGGSPYEQYF
TRBV6-2/TRBV6-3	16	.	TRBJ1-2	TRBD1	TGTGCCAGCAGTTACCCCCGACAGGGAGCTAACTATGGCTACACCTTC	CASSYPRQGANYGYTF
TRBV7-9	15	.	TRBJ1-4	TRBD1	TGTGCCAGCAGCTTAACAGGGGGCTATAATGAAAAACTGTTTTTT	CASSLTGGYNEKLFF
TRBV28	15	.	TRBJ1-5	.	TGTGCCAGCAGTTTATCCCTTGGAGGCAATCAGCCCCAGCATTTT	CASSLSLGGNQPQHF
TRBV6-1	17	once	TRBJ1-6	.	TGTGCCAGCAGTGAAGCGGGTCTGAGCTCCTATAATTCACCCCTCCACTTT	CASSEAGLSSYNSPLHF
TRBV30	13	.	TRBJ2-1	.	TGTGCCTGGAGTGACAGGGTTCGCAATGAGCAGTTCTTC	CAWSDRVRNEQFF
TRBV19	18	once	TRBJ2-3	.	TGTGCCAGTAGTATACGGCAGGGTGAAGGGTCTAGCACAGATACGCAGTATTTT	CASSIRQGEGSSTDTQYF
TRBV18	14	.	TRBJ1-1	TRBD1	TGTGCCAGCTCAATACAGGGGGCGGACACTGAAGCTTTCTTT	CASSIQGADTEAFF